These 3 T cell receptor beta chains were all obtained from the same sample, sequenced in a study of cytomegalovirus exposure and HLA in healthy donors. Assay: immunoSEQ multiplex PCR; the TCRdb copy retains only in-frame clones and omits some. The sample has fewer than 250,000 clones, 80% to 90% seen once; the top ten hold 2% to 2.5%. The sequenced sample consisted of PBMCs. The receptors were sampled from a woman under 30 in good health and CMV-seropositive.

The V call is TRBV27, the J call TRBJ1-5; D ambiguous. Germline assignment: CDR1 MNHEY and CDR2 SMNVEV (reference sequence). This CDR3 comprises 17 residues. Trimming cost V 3 bases and J 5 bases, with 20 bases left between them. Here the CDR3 reads CASSFSVTRGHDQPQHF. As DNA, the CDR3 is TGTGCCAGCAGTTTTTCAGTGACCCGGGGTCACGATCAGCCCCAGCATTTT.

The chain recombines TRBV10-2 with TRBJ2-7, with 9 bases matching TRBD2. The CDR3 covers 17 residues. Germline lookup yields CDR1 WSHSY and CDR2 SAAADI. V was clipped by 4 bases and J by 0 bases; unmatched bases: 10. CDR3 sequence (DNA): TGCGCCAGCAGTGCTGCGCGGGGGGGGGTTTTCTCCTACGAGCAGTACTTC. Protein: CASSAARGGVFSYEQYF.

J is TRBJ2-7 and V is TRBV5-6; D perhaps matches TRBD2 (6 bases). Germline V gene lookup returns CDR1 SGHDT and CDR2 YYEEEE. The CDR3 loop spans 14 amino acids. Trimming left V 0 bases short and J 5 bases short, with 12 bases between. Written as DNA, the CDR3 is TGTGCCAGCAGCTTGGGGAGGGGCCCGGACGAGCAGTACTTC. Protein sequence: CASSLGRGPDEQYF.